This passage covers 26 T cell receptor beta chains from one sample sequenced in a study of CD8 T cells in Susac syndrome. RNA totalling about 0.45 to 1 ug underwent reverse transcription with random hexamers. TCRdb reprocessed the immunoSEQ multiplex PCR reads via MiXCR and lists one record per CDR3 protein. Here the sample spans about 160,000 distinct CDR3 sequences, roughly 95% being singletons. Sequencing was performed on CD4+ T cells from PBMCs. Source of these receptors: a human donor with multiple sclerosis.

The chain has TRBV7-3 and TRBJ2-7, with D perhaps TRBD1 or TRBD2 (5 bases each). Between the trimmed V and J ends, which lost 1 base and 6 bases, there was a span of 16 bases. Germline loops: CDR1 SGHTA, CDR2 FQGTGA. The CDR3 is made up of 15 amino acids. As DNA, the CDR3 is TGTGCCAGCAGCTTAAGAGGGGCGGGCAAAGGCGAGCAGTACTTC. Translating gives CASSLRGAGKGEQYF.

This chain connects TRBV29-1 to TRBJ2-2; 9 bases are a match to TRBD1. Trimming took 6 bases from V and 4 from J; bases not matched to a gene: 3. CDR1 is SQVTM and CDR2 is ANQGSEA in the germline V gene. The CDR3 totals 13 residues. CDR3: CSVGTGFTGELFF. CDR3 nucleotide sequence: TGCAGCGTAGGGACAGGGTTCACCGGGGAGCTGTTTTTT.

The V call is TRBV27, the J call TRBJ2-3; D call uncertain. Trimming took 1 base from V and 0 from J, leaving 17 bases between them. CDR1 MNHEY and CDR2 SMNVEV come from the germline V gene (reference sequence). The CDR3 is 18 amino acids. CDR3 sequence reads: CASSLFPTGFRSTDTQYF. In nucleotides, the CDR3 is TGTGCCAGCAGTTTATTCCCCACGGGTTTCAGAAGCACAGATACGCAGTATTTT.

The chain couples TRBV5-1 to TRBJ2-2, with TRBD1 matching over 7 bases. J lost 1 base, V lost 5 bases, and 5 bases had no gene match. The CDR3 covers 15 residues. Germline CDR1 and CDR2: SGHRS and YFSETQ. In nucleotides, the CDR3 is TGCGCCAGCAGGGATGGGACAGTGAACACCGGGGAGCTGTTTTTT. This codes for CASRDGTVNTGELFF.

Here the CDR3 reads CATSSGFYNEKLFF. The CDR3 coding sequence is TGTGCCACCAGTTCCGGGTTTTACAATGAAAAACTGTTTTTT. The V gene is TRBV24-1, the J gene TRBJ1-4; D remains unclear. Germline V CDR1 and CDR2: KGHDR, SFDVKD. The V and J ends lost 6 bases and 5 bases respectively, with 12 bases between them. This CDR3 contains 14 residues.

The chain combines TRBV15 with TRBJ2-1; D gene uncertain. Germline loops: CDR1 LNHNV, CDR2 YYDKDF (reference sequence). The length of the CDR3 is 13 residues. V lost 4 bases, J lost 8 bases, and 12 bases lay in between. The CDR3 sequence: CATSIQSGDEQFF. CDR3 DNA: TGTGCCACCAGCATTCAATCTGGCGATGAGCAGTTCTTC.

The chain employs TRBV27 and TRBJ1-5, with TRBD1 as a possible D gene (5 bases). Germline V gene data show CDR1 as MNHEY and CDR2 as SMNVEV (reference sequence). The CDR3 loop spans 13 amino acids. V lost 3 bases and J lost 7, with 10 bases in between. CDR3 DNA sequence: TGTGCCAGCAGTTTGACAGCCCCCCAGCCCCAGCATTTT. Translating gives CASSLTAPQPQHF.

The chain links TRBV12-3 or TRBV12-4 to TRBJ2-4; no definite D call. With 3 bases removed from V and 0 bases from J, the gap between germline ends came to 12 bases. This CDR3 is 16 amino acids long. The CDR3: CASSFRPDLAKNIQYF. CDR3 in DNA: TGTGCCAGCAGTTTCAGGCCAGACCTAGCCAAAAACATTCAGTACTTC.

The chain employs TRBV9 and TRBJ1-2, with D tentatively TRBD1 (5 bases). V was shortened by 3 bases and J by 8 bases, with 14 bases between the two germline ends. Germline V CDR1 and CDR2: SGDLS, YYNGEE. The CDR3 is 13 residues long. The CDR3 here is CASSAGRGWGYTF. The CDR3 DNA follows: TGTGCCAGCAGCGCCGGGAGGGGCTGGGGCTACACCTTC.

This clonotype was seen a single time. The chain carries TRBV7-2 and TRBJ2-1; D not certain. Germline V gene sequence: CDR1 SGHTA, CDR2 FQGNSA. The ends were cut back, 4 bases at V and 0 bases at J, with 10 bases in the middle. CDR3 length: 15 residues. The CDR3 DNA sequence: TGTGCCAGCAGCTCCTCTTTGGGCTCCTACAATGAGCAGTTCTTC. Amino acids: CASSSSLGSYNEQFF.

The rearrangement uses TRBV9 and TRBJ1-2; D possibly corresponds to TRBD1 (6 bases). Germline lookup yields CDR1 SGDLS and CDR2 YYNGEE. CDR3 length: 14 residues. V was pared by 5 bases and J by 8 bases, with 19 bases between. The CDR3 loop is CASSALGGIQGYTF. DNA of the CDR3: TGTGCCAGCAGTGCCTTGGGGGGCATACAGGGCTACACCTTC. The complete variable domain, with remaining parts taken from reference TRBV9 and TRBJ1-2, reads DSGVTQTPKHLITATGQRVTLRCSPRSGDLSVYWYQQSLDQGLQFLIQYYNGEERAKGNILERFSAQQFPDLHSELNLSSLELGDSALYFCASSALGGIQGYTFGSGTRLTVV.

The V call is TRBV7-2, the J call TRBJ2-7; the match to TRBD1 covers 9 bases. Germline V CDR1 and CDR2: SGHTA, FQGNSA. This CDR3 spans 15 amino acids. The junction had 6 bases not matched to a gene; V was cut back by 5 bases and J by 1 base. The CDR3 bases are TGTGCCAGCAGCCGGACAGGGGTTGGATCCTACGAGCAGTACTTC. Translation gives CASSRTGVGSYEQYF.

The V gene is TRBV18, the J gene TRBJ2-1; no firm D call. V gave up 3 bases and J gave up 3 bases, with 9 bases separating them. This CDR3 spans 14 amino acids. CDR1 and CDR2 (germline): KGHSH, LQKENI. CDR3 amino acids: CASSPPSYYNEQFF. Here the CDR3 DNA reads TGTGCCAGCTCACCTCCCAGTTACTACAATGAGCAGTTCTTC.

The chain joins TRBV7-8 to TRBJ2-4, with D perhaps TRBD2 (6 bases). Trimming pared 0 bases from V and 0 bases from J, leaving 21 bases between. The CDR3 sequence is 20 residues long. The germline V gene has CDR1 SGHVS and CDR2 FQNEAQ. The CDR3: CASSLAPGTRSYVAKNIQYF. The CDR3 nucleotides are TGTGCCAGCAGCTTAGCCCCCGGGACTCGCTCCTACGTAGCCAAAAACATTCAGTACTTC.

As DNA, the CDR3 is TGTGCCAGCAGCCCCCGGCGGGGGGATGGGCCCCAGCATTTT. Amino acids: CASSPRRGDGPQHF. The chain has TRBV7-6 and TRBJ1-5, with D tentatively TRBD1 (5 bases). The ends were cut back, 5 bases at V and 9 bases at J, with 17 bases in the middle. The CDR3 is 14 residues long. Germline lookup yields CDR1 SGHVS and CDR2 FNYEAQ.

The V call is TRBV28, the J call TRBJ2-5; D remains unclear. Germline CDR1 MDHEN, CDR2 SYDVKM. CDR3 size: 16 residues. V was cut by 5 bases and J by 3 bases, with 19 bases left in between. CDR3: CASSLRTQRQKETQYF. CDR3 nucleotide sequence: TGTGCCAGCAGTCTACGGACGCAAAGGCAGAAAGAGACCCAGTACTTC.

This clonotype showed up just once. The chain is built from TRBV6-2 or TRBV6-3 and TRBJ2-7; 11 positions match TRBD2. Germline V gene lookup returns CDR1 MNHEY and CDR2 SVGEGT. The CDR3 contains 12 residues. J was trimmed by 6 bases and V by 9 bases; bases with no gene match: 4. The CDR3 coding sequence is TGTGCCAGTAGCGGGAGGGCCGGCGAGCAGTACTTC. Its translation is CASSGRAGEQYF.

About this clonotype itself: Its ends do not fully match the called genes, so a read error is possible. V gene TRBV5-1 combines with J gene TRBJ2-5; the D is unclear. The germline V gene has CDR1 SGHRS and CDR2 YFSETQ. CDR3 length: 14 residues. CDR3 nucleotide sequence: TGCGCCAGCAGTTTGGACCCAGACGGGGAGACCCAGTACTTC. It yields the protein CASSLDPDGETQYF. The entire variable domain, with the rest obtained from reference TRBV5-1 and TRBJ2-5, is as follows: KAGVTQTPRYLIKTRGQQVTLSCSPISGHRSVSWYQQTPGQGLQFLFEYFSETQRNKGNFPGRFSGRQFSNSRSEMNVSTLELGDSALYLCASSLDPDGETQYFGPGTRLLVL.

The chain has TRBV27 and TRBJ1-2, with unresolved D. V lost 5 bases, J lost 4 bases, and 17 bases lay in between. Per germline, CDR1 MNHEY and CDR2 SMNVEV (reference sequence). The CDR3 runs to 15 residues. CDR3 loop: CASSKPGGPLYGYTF. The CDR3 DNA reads TGTGCCAGCAGTAAACCAGGTGGTCCCCTCTATGGCTACACCTTC.

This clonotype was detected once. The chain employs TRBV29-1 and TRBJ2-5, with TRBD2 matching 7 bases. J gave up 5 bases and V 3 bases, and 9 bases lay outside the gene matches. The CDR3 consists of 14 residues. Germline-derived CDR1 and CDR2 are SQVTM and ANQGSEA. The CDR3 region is CSVDGASGGETQYF. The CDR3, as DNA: TGCAGCGTTGACGGGGCTAGCGGAGGGGAGACCCAGTACTTC.

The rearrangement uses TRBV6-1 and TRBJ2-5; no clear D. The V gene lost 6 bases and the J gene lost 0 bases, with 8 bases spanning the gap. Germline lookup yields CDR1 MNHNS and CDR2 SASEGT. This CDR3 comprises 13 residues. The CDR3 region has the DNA TGTGCCAGCAGCCCCCTTGACCAAGAGACCCAGTACTTC. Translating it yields CASSPLDQETQYF.

The CDR3 DNA follows: TGCAGTGCTAGAGATGGGGGGGGTTCAACAGAAACCTACGAGCAGTACTTC. Its translation is CSARDGGGSTETYEQYF. The chain combines TRBV20-1 with TRBJ2-7, with 7 bases identical to TRBD2. The CDR3 sequence is 17 residues long. The J segment lost 2 bases and the V segment lost 0 bases, leaving 13 bases of the junction unmatched. Germline V gene sequence: CDR1 DFQATT, CDR2 SNEGSKA (reference sequence).

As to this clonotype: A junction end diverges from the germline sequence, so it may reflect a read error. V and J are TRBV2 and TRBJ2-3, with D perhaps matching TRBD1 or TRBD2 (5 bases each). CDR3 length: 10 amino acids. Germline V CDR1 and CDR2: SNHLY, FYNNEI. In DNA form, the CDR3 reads TGTGCCAGCGGGGGAACCATTCCTGGGTTT. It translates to CASGGTIPGF.

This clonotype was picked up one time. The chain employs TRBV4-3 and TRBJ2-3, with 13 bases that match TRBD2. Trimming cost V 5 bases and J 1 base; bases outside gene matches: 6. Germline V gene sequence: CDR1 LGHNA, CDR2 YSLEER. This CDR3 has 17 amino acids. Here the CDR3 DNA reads TGCGCCAGCAGCAGACTAGCGGGAGGATCGGGCACAGATACGCAGTATTTT. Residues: CASSRLAGGSGTDTQYF.

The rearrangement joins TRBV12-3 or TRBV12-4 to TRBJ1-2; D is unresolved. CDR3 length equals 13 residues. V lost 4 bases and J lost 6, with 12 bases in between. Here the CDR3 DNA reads TGTGCCAGCAGTTCGGCGAGATCCCATGGCTACACCTTC. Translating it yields CASSSARSHGYTF.

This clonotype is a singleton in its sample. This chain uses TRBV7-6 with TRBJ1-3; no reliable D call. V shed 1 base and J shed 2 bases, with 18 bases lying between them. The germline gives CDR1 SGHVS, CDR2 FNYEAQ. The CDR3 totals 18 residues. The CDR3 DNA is TGTGCCAGCAGCTTAGGCTCAGGCCTTAAATTCACTGGAAACACCATATATTTT. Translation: CASSLGSGLKFTGNTIYF.